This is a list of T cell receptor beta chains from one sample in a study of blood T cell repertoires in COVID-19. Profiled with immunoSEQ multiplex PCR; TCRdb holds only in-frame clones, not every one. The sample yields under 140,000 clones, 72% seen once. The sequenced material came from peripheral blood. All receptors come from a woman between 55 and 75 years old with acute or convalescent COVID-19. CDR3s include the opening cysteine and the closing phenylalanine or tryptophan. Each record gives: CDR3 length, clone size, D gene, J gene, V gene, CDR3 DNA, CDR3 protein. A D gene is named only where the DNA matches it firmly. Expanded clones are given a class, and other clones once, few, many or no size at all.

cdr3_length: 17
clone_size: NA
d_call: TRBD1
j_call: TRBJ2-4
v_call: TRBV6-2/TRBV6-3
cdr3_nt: TGTGCCAGCAGTTCGCCGCCCGGGACAGCTGCCAAAAACATTCAGTACTTC
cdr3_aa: CASSSPPGTAAKNIQYF

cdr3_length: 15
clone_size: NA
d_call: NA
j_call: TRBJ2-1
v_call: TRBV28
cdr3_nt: TGTGCCAGCAGCGGCGGGCGGGGAGTGTCCAATGAGCAGTTCTTC
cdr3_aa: CASSGGRGVSNEQFF

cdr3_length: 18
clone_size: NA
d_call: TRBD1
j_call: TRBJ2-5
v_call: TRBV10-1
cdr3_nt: TGCGCCAGCAGTGAGAGTCCCACCGGGACAGCACTTCAAGAGACCCAGTACTTC
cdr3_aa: CASSESPTGTALQETQYF

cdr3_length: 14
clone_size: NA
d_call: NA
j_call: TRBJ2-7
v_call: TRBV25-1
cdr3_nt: TGTGCCAGCAGTGAATTAGGACAAGCCTACGAGCAGTACTTC
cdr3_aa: CASSELGQAYEQYF

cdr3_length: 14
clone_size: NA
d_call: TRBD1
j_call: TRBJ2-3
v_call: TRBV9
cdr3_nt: TGTGCCAGCAGCGGGACAGGGGGGAGAGATACGCAGTATTTT
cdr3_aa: CASSGTGGRDTQYF

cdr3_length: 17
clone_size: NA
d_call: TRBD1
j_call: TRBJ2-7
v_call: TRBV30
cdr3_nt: TGTGCCTGGAGCGAATCCCGGGGCCGGGACAGGGTAGGCGAGCAGTACTTC
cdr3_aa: CAWSESRGRDRVGEQYF

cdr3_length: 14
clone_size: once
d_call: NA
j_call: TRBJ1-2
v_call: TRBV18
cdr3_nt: TGTGCCAGCTCACCACGGGACAATAACTATGGCTACACCTTC
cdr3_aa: CASSPRDNNYGYTF

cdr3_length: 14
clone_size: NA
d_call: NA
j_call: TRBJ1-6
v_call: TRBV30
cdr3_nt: TGTGCCTGGAGGGGCCGGCATAAGGGGCCACCCCTCCACTTT
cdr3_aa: CAWRGRHKGPPLHF

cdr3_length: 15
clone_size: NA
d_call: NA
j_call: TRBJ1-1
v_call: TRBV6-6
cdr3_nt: TGTGCCAGCAGTTTAAACACAGGGTTGAACACTGAAGCTTTCTTT
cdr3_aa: CASSLNTGLNTEAFF

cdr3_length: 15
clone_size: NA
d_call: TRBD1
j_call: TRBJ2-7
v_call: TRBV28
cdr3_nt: TGTGCCAGCAGCAGACAGGGGGCGAGACTTGACGAGCAGTACTTC
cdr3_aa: CASSRQGARLDEQYF

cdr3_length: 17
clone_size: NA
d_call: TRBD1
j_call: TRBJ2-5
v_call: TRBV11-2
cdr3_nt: TGTGCCAGCAGCGTAGCCGTCCAGGGGGTTTATTGGGAGACCCAGTACTTC
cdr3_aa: CASSVAVQGVYWETQYF